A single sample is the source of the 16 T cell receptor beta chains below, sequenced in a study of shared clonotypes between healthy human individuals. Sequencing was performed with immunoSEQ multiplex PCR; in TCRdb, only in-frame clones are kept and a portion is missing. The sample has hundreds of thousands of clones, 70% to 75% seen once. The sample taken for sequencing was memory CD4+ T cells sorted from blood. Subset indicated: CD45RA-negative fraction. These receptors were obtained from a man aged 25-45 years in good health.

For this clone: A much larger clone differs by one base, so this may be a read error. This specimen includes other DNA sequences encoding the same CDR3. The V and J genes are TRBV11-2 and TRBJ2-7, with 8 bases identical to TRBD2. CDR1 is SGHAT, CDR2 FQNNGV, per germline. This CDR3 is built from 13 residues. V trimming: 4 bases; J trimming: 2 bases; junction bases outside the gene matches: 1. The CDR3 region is CASSSGLAYEQYF. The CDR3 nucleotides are TGTGCCAGCAGCTCGGGACTAGCCTACGAGCAGTACTTC.

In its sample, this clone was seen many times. This chain's CDR3 is CASSLRQGARNEQFF. The CDR3 DNA follows: TGTGCCAGCAGCTTAAGACAGGGGGCCCGAAATGAGCAGTTCTTC. The chain couples TRBV7-3 to TRBJ2-1, with 10 positions matching TRBD1. CDR1 SGHTA and CDR2 FQGTGA come from the germline V gene. The CDR3 is 15 residues long. The junction had 4 bases not matched to a gene; V was cut back by 1 base and J by 7 bases.

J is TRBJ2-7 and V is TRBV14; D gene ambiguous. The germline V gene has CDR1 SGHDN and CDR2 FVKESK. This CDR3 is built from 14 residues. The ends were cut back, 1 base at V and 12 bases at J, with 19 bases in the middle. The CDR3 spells CASSQGLLSTSMYF. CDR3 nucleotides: TGTGCCAGCAGCCAAGGTCTCCTCTCTACGAGCATGTACTTC.

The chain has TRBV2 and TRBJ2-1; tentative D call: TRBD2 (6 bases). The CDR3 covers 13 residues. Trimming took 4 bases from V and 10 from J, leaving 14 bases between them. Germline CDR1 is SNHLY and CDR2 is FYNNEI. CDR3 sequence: CASSGGLTWEQFF. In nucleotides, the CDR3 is TGTGCCAGCAGTGGGGGACTCACATGGGAGCAGTTCTTC.

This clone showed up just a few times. CDR3 residues: CASSVVPPGFTDTQYF. For the CDR3, the DNA is TGTGCCAGCAGCGTAGTACCCCCAGGGTTCACAGATACGCAGTATTTT. This chain connects TRBV9 to TRBJ2-3; D may be TRBD1 (5 bases). The V gene's germline CDR1 is SGDLS and CDR2 YYNGEE. The CDR3 consists of 16 residues. The V gene lost 0 bases and the J gene lost 2 bases, with 13 bases spanning the gap. The whole variable domain, filled in from reference TRBV9 and TRBJ2-3, reads DSGVTQTPKHLITATGQRVTLRCSPRSGDLSVYWYQQSLDQGLQFLIQYYNGEERAKGNILERFSAQQFPDLHSELNLSSLELGDSALYFCASSVVPPGFTDTQYFGPGTRLTVL.

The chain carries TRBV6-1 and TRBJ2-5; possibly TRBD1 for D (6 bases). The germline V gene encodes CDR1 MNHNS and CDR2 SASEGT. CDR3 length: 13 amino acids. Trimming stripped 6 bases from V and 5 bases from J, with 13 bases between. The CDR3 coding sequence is TGTGCCAGCAGCAAACAGGGCTTTGAGACCCAGTACTTC. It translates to CASSKQGFETQYF.

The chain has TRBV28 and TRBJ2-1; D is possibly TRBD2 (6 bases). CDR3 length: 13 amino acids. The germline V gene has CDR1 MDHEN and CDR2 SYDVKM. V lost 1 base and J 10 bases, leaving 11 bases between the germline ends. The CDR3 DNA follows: TGTGCCAGCAGTTTATCTGCGGGGAGCGAGCAGTTCTTC. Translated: CASSLSAGSEQFF.

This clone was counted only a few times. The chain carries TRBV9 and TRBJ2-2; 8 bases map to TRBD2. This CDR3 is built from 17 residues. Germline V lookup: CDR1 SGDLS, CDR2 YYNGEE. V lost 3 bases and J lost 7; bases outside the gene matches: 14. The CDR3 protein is CASSAHLTLLAVGELFF. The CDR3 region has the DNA TGTGCCAGCAGCGCCCATTTGACATTACTAGCGGTCGGGGAGCTGTTTTTT.

CDR3 DNA: TGTGCCACCCCTCAACGGTCTCAAAGCAATGAGCAGTTCTTC. This sequence encodes CATPQRSQSNEQFF. The chain is built from TRBV10-3 and TRBJ2-1, with unresolved D. V lost 10 bases to trimming and J lost 6 bases, with 19 bases between them. CDR3 length: 14 residues. CDR1 is ENHRY and CDR2 is SYGVKD in the germline V gene.

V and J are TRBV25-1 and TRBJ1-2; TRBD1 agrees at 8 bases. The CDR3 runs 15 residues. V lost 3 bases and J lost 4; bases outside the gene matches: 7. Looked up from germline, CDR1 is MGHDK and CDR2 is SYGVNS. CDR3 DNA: TGTGCCAGCAGTGACGCGGACAGGGCCCGCTATGGCTACACCTTC. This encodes CASSDADRARYGYTF.

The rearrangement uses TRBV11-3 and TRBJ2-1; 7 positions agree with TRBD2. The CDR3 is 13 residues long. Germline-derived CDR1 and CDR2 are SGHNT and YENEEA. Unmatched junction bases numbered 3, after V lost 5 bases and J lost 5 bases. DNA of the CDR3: TGTGCCAGCAGCCAGCGGGGTGACAATGAGCAGTTCTTC. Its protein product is CASSQRGDNEQFF.

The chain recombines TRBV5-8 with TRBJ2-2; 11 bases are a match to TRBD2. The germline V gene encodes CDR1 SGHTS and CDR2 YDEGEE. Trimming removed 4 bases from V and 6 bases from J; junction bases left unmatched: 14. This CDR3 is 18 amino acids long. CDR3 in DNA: TGTGCCAGCAGCCCGGGACGCACGACTAGCGGGGACTCCGGGGAGCTGTTTTTT. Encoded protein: CASSPGRTTSGDSGELFF.

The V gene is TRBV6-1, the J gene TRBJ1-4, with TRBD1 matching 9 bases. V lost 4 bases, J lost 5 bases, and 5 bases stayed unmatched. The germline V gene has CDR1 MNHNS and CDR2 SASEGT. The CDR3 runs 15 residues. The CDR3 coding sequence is TGTGCCAGCAGTGTCGGACAGGGGAAGAATGAAAAACTGTTTTTT. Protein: CASSVGQGKNEKLFF.

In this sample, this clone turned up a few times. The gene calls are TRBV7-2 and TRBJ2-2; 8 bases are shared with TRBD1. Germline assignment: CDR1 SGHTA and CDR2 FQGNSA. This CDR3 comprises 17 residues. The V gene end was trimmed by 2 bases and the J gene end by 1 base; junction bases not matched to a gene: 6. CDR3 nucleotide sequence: TGTGCCAGCAGCTTACGTTCCGGGACAGGGAACACCGGGGAGCTGTTTTTT. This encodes CASSLRSGTGNTGELFF.

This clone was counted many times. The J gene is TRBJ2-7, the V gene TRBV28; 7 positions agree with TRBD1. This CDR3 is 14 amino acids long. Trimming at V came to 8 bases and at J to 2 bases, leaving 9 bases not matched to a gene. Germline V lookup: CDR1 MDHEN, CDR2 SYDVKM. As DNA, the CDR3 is TGTGCCAGCTCCACCGGGACAGTGCCCTACGAGCAGTACTTC. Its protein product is CASSTGTVPYEQYF.

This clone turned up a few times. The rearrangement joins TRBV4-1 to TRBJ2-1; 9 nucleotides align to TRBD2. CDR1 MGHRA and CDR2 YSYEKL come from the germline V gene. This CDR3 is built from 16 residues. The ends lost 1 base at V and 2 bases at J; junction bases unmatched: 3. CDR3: CASSQGLAATYNEQFF. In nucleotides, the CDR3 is TGCGCCAGCAGCCAAGGACTAGCGGCGACCTACAATGAGCAGTTCTTC.